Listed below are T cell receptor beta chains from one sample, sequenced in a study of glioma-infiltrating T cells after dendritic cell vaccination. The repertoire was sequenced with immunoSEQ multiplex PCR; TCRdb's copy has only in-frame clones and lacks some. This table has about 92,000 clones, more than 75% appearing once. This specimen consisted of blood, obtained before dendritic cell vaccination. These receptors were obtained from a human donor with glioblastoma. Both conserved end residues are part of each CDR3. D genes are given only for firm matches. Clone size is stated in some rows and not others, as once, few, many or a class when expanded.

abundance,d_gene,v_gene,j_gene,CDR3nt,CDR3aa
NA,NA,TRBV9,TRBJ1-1,TGTGCCAGCAGCGCTCGTCTAAACACTGAAGCTTTCTTT,CASSARLNTEAFF
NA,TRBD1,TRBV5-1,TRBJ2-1,TGCGCCAGCAGCCTCGGACAGGGGAACAATGAGCAGTTCTTC,CASSLGQGNNEQFF
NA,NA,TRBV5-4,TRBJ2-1,TGTGCCAGCAGCTCCCTCTATGAGCAGTTCTTC,CASSSLYEQFF
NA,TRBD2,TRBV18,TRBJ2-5,TGTGCCAGCTCAATCAGGCCGAGTAGCGGGAGCGGGGAGACCCAGTACTTC,CASSIRPSSGSGETQYF
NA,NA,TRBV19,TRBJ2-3,TGTGCCAGTAGTATAGAAGGTCTCTCGGGGTTCACTAGCACAGATACGCAGTATTTT,CASSIEGLSGFTSTDTQYF
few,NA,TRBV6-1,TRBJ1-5,TGTGCCAGCAGTCCTACCACAGGGTTGGGTCAGCCCCAGCATTTT,CASSPTTGLGQPQHF
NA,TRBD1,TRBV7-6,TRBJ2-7,TGTGCCAGCAGCAAGGACAGGTACCCCGGGTTTAGGTCCTACGAGCAGTACTTC,CASSKDRYPGFRSYEQYF
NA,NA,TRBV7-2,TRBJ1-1,TGTGCCAGCAGCTTAGGGGTAGGAGTGAACACTGAAGCTTTCTTT,CASSLGVGVNTEAFF
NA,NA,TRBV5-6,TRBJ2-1,TGTGCCAGCAGCTTGGTAGTGGGAGCCCCTATTAGCAATGAGCAGTTCTTC,CASSLVVGAPISNEQFF
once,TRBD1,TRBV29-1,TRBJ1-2,TGCAGCGTTGGAGGACAGGGGGCCCTCTTTAACTATGGCTACACCTTC,CSVGGQGALFNYGYTF
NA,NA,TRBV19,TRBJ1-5,TGTGCCAGTCTCCCTCCGGGAGGTAGCAATCAGCCCCAGCATTTT,CASLPPGGSNQPQHF
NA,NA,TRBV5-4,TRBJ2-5,TGTGCCAGCGACGGCGGTTTCGGGACCCAGTACTTC,CASDGGFGTQYF
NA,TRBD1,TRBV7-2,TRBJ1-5,TGTGCCAGCAGCTCAGACAGGGGGGATCAGCCCCAGCATTTT,CASSSDRGDQPQHF
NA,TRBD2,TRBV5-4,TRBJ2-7,TGTGCCAGCAGCTTGCTGCAAGCGGGAGCATCCTACGAGCAGTACTTC,CASSLLQAGASYEQYF
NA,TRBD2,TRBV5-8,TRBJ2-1,TGTGCCAGCAGCTTGGTCAGGGGACTAGGGAATGAGCAGTTCTTC,CASSLVRGLGNEQFF
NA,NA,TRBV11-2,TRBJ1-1,TGTGCCAGCAGCGGGCCCTACACTCCTGAAGCTTTCTTT,CASSGPYTPEAFF
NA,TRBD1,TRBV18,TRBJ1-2,TGTGCCAGCTCACCACCTTCAATTGGGACAGGGCTTAACTATGGCTACACCTTC,CASSPPSIGTGLNYGYTF
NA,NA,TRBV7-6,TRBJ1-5,TGTGCCAGCAGCGCCCGGGAAAATAGCAATCAGCCCCAGCATTTT,CASSARENSNQPQHF
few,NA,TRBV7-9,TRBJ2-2,TGTGCCAGCAGCTTCACCCCGACAGTCCCCGCGAACACCGGGGAGCTGTTTTTT,CASSFTPTVPANTGELFF
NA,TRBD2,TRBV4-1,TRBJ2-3,TGCGCCAGCAGCCTCGGGACTAGCGGGGGGATAATAACGCAGTATTTT,CASSLGTSGGIITQYF
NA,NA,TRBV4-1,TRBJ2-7,TGCGCCAGCAGCCAAGAACTAGCCGGGACGTCCTACGAGCAGTACTTC,CASSQELAGTSYEQYF
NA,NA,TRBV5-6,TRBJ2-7,TGTGCCAGCAGCAAAAGTACAGGGTTCAACTACGAGCAGTACTTC,CASSKSTGFNYEQYF
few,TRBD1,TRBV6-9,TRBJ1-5,TGTGCCAGCAGTTCATTACCCGGGACAGTCTCCAGTCAGCCCCAGCATTTT,CASSSLPGTVSSQPQHF
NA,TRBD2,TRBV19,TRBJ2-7,TGTGCCAGTAGTCTTGGGACTAACTACGAGCAGTACTTC,CASSLGTNYEQYF
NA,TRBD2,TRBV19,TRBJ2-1,TGTGCCAGTAGTATACAGGCTAGCGGCAGCAGTGAGCAGTTCTTC,CASSIQASGSSEQFF
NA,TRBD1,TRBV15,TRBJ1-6,TGTGCCACCAGCAGAGGGGGACAGCCGATTAATTCACCCCTCCACTTT,CATSRGGQPINSPLHF
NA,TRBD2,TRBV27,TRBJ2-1,TGTGCCAGCAGCGCCCAGCCGGGACTAGCGCTTGATAGGCAGTTCTTC,CASSAQPGLALDRQFF
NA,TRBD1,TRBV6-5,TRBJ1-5,TGTGCCAGCAGTTCCGGACAGGGGACGAGGCAGCCCCAGCATTTT,CASSSGQGTRQPQHF
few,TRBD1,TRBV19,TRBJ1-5,TGTGCCAGTAGGACCGGGACAGGGGGCAATCAGCCCCAGCATTTT,CASRTGTGGNQPQHF
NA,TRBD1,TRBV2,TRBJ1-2,TGTGCCAGCAGTGAAGCGGGTAGAAGGGGGCGCTATGGCTACACCTTC,CASSEAGRRGRYGYTF
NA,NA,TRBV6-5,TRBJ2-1,TGTGCCAGCAGTTACTCGCAGGACTACAATGAGCAGTTCTTC,CASSYSQDYNEQFF
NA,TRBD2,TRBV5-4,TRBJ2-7,TGTGCCAGCAGCTTGAGGGCCTCTAGCGGGAGTCTCGGGGAGCAGTACTTC,CASSLRASSGSLGEQYF
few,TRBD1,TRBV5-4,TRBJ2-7,TGTGCCAGCAGACCGGACAGGGCCTCCTACGAGCAGTACTTC,CASRPDRASYEQYF
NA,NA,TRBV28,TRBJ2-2,TGTGCCAGCAGGACACAAACCGGGGAGCTGTTTTTT,CASRTQTGELFF
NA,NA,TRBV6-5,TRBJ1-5,TGTGCCAGCAGTCCTACCACAGGGTTGGGTCAGCCCCAGCATTTT,CASSPTTGLGQPQHF
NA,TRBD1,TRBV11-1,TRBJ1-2,TGTGCCAGCAGCCCCCGACAGGGGTCATTCTATGGCTACACCTTC,CASSPRQGSFYGYTF
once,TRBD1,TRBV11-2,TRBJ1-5,TGTGCCAGCAGCTTAGGACAGGGTAGTCAGCCCCAGCATTTT,CASSLGQGSQPQHF
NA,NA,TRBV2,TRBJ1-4,TGTGCCAGCACCCCAGGTGCGAGGGCTAATGAAAAACTGTTTTTT,CASTPGARANEKLFF
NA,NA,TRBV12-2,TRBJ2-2,TGTGCAAGTCGCCCCCTCCGGGAGCTGTTTTTT,CASRPLRELFF
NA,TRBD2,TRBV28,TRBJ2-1,TGTGCCAGCAGCGGGGGGTACAATGAGCAGTTCTTC,CASSGGYNEQFF
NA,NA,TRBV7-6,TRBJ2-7,TGTGCCAGCAGCGCAGGTCTTAACGAGCAGTACTTC,CASSAGLNEQYF
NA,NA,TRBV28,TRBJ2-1,TGTGCCAGCAGTTTGCTACAGGGCAATGAGCAGTTCTTC,CASSLLQGNEQFF
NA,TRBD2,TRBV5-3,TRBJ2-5,TGTGCCAGAAGCACAAAAGTTCCCGGGACTAGCGGAAGGTACCAAGAGACCCAGTACTTC,CARSTKVPGTSGRYQETQYF
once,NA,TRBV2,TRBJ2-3,TGTGCCAGCAATCCACAGCAACTCACAGATACGCAGTATTTT,CASNPQQLTDTQYF
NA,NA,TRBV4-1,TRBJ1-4,TGCGCCAGCAGCCATTCACAGGCTGCTGAACTGTTTTTT,CASSHSQAAELFF
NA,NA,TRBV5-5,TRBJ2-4,TGTGCCAGCAGCTCCAGTGAAGGGGGAAACATTCAGTACTTC,CASSSSEGGNIQYF
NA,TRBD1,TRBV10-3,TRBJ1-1,TGTGCCATCAGTCCTACGACAGGGGGGGAGACTGAAGCTTTCTTT,CAISPTTGGETEAFF
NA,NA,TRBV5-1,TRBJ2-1,TGCGCCAGCAGCTCAAGCGGAACTGGGGAGCAGTTCTTC,CASSSSGTGEQFF
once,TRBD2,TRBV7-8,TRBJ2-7,TGTGCCAGCAGCCAGGGACTAGCCACCTACGAGCAGTACTTC,CASSQGLATYEQYF
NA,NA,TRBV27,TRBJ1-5,TGTGCCAGCAGGTTCCTTCGGGGGGATAGCAATCAGCCCCAGCATTTT,CASRFLRGDSNQPQHF
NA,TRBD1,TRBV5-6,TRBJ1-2,TGTGCCAGCAGCCCCGGGACAGGGAAAGGTGGCTACACCTTC,CASSPGTGKGGYTF
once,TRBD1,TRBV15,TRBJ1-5,TGTGCCACCAGAACAGGGGGCGGAAGCCCCCATCAGCCCCAGCATTTT,CATRTGGGSPHQPQHF
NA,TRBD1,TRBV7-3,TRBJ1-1,TGTGCCAGCAGCGTTGACAGGGCTATGAACACTGAAGCTTTCTTT,CASSVDRAMNTEAFF
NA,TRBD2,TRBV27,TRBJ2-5,TGTGCCAGCAGTTTTGGAGCGGGAGGGCCGGAGACCCAGTACTTC,CASSFGAGGPETQYF
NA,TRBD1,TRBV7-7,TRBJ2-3,TGTGCCAGCAGCTTAAGGTCAGGGGGTACAGATACGCAGTATTTT,CASSLRSGGTDTQYF
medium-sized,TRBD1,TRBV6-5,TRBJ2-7,TGTGCCAGCAGTTACTTAGGACAGGGTTACGAGCAGTACTTC,CASSYLGQGYEQYF
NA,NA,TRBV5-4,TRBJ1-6,TGTGCCAGCAGCTTAGAAGGAGATAAAAGGGGTTCACCCCTCCACTTT,CASSLEGDKRGSPLHF
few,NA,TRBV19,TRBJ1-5,TGTGCCAGTAGTATAGATCACGGGAAAAGCAATCAGCCCCAGCATTTT,CASSIDHGKSNQPQHF
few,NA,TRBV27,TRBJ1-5,TGTGCCAGCAGTCCTGAGAGTAGCAATCAGCCCCAGCATTTT,CASSPESSNQPQHF